The entry below gives a single T cell receptor beta chain sequence along with its context. Its antigen is undetermined. Trimming took off 0 bases at V and 7 bases at J, with 13 bases between the two ends. The germline V gene has CDR1 DFQATT and CDR2 SNEGSKA (reference sequence). The CDR3 extends over 14 amino acids. The use of a sample-barcoded 5' primer and a J-beta primer mix characterized a second PCR of roughly 7 to 11 cycles. TCRdb called the 5' RACE reads again in MiXCR, with one record for every CDR3 protein. The repertoire holds approximately 800,000 distinct CDR3 sequences, 60% to 80% seen once, with about a quarter in the top ten. The data originate from a study of blood T cells in healthy people across ages. The study, taken as a whole, reports: In these data, TCR beta diversity tracked strongly with naive T cell percentage. Among T cells, TCR beta diversity per million cells dropped roughly linearly as age rose. Shifts in expanded clonotypes may have been confounded by donor CMV status, which was unknown. Fewer expanded clones and more diversity marked long-lived versus aged donors.

The chain couples TRBV20-1 to TRBJ2-4; D is possibly TRBD2 (6 bases). Sequencing was performed on blood. This receptor was taken from a man aged 30-40 years in good health. CDR3 protein: CSARDRAGGNIQYF. The CDR3, as DNA: TGCAGTGCTAGAGATCGTGCTGGGGGGAACATTCAGTACTTC.